One sample yielded the 3 T cell receptor beta chains listed below, sequenced in a study of blood T cell repertoires in COVID-19. Sequencing used immunoSEQ multiplex PCR; TCRdb keeps in-frame clones, though not all of them. The table has some 220,000 clones, around four fifths seen once. Input material: peripheral blood. All receptors come from a woman aged 60-70 years with active or convalescent COVID-19.

This chain uses TRBV6-1 with TRBJ1-2; TRBD1 is a possible D gene (5 bases). The CDR3 extends over 15 amino acids. The ends were cut back, 3 bases at V and 3 bases at J, with 14 bases in the middle. Germline loops: CDR1 MNHNS, CDR2 SASEGT. CDR3 amino acids: CASSERDLADYGYTF. The DNA for the CDR3 is TGTGCCAGCAGTGAGCGGGACCTGGCAGACTATGGCTACACCTTC.

V gene TRBV5-6 combines with J gene TRBJ1-1, with no clear D. The CDR3 runs to 15 residues. Germline-derived CDR1 and CDR2 are SGHDT and YYEEEE. V was clipped by 1 base and J by 6 bases, with 16 bases between them. CDR3 in amino acids: CASSLRARGGPEAFF. The CDR3 bases are TGTGCCAGCAGCTTGAGGGCCCGGGGAGGCCCTGAAGCTTTCTTT.

This clone was picked up a small number of times. V usage is TRBV9 and J usage is TRBJ2-7; 11 positions match TRBD2. Germline V gene data show CDR1 as SGDLS and CDR2 as YYNGEE. The CDR3 loop spans 14 amino acids. J gave up 6 bases and V 1 base, and 3 bases lay outside the gene matches. The CDR3 reads CASSVLAGGSEQYF. The CDR3 DNA reads as TGTGCCAGCAGCGTACTAGCGGGAGGTTCCGAGCAGTACTTC.